This T cell receptor (beta chain) was identified during a study of cytomegalovirus exposure and HLA in healthy donors. Study-level background: The same platform as the 500 to 700 first-cohort repertoires was used for the 100 to 150 validation repertoires, a later analysis reported. Broader study findings: Published work reported that the classifier diagnosed cytomegalovirus status with high specificity and sensitivity. Specific recognition of CMV antigens was confirmed in vitro for three chains (all CMV-associated).

Concerning this clone: Its antigen is unknown.

Using immunoSEQ multiplex PCR, the repertoire was profiled, and TCRdb retains in-frame clones only, with some absent. The repertoire holds approximately 220,000 clones, with about 90% as singletons. V was pared by 3 bases and J by 3 bases, with 12 bases of the junction left unmatched. The CDR3 is 17 residues long. Per the germline V gene, CDR1 is SGHDT and CDR2 is YYEEEE. Sequencing used PBMCs. V usage is TRBV5-6 and J usage is TRBJ2-3; 8 bases agree with TRBD2. This clonotype was sampled from a young woman in good health and CMV-seronegative. The DNA for the CDR3 is TGTGCCAGCAGCTATGGAGCGGGAGCTTGGATGACAGATACGCAGTATTTT. It translates to CASSYGAGAWMTDTQYF.